This TCR beta chain was identified during a study of TIL therapy for anti-PD-1-resistant metastatic lung cancer. About the study: Patients had a median age of 54 years (range about 35-85).

The CDR3 totals 14 residues. Germline-derived CDR1 and CDR2 are MDHEN and SYDVKM. Trimming at V came to 2 bases and at J to 2 bases, leaving 1 base not matched to a gene. This was the immunoSEQ v3 assay. The protocol was immunoSEQ multiplex PCR, while the TCRdb copy is restricted to in-frame clones and leaves out a portion. The sample has 55,000 to 60,000 clones, more than 60% seen once. Time point defined: pre-treatment sample, taken before nivolumab and TIL therapy. The specimen was blood, collected at baseline. The clonotype originates from a person aged 25 to 80 with non-small cell lung cancer. V gene TRBV28 combines with J gene TRBJ2-7, with 9 bases fitting TRBD1. The CDR3 sequence: CASSLGQGPYEQYF. The CDR3 DNA follows: TGTGCCAGCAGTTTAGGACAGGGGCCCTACGAGCAGTACTTC.